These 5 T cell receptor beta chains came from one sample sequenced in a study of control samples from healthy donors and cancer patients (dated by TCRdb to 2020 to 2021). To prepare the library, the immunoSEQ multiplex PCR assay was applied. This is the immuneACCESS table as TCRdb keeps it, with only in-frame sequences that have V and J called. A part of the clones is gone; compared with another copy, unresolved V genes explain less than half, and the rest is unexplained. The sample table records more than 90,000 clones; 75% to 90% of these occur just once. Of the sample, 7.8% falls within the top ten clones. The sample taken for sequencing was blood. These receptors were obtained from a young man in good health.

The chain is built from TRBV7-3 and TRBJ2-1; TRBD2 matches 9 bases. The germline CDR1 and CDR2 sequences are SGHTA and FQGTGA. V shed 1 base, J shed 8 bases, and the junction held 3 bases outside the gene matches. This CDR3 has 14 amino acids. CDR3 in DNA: TGTGCCAGCAGCTTAAGACTAGCGGTCGATGAGCAGTTCTTC. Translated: CASSLRLAVDEQFF.

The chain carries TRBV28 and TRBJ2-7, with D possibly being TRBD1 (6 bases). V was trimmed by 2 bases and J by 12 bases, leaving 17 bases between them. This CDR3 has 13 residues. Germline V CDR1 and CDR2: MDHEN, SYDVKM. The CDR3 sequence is CASSLGYRDLRYF. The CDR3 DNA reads TGTGCCAGCAGTTTAGGTTACAGGGACCTCCGGTACTTC.

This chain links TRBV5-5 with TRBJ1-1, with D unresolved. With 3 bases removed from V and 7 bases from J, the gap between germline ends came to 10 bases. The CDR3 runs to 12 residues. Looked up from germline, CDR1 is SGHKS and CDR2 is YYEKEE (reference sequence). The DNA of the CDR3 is TGTGCCAGCAGCTCCGCGGTAAGTGAAGCTTTCTTT. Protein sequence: CASSSAVSEAFF.

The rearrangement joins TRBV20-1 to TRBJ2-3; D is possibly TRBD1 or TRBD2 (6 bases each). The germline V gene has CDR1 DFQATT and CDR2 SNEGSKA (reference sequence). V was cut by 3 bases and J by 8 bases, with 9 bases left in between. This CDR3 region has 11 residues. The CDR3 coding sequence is TGCAGTGCTAGTTCGGGGGCTACGCAGTATTTT. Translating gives CSASSGATQYF.

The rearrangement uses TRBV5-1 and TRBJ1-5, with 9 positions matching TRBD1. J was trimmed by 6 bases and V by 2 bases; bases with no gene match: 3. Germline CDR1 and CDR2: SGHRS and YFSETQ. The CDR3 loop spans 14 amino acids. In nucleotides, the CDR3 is TGCGCCAGCAGCTTTGGGGGACAGGGTCAGCCCCAGCATTTT. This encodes CASSFGGQGQPQHF.